This note documents a single TCR beta chain sequence. The antigen remains unidentified. The ends were cut back, 5 bases at V and 4 bases at J, with 17 bases in the middle. Germline CDR1 reads LNHNV; CDR2 reads YYDKDF (reference sequence). This CDR3 is built from 15 residues. This entry comes from a study of OX40 agonist ivuxolimab in advanced cancers. Turning to the study itself: Ivuxolimab was delivered to patients intravenously every 2 weeks at doses spanning 0.01 to 10 mg/kg. Patients were 82.7% male with ages roughly 20 to 90, mean around 58.

Clones were sequenced by immunoSEQ multiplex PCR, and TCRdb holds only the in-frame ones, with some missing. Of around 47,000 clones listed, more than 85% are singletons. Study results and caveats: Normalized T-cell clonal expansion was also low in a subset of nonresponders. Expanded clones belonging to CD8+ T cells outnumbered, on average, those of CD4+.

The clonotype was recovered from an adult with an advanced solid tumor such as melanoma, head and neck, liver or kidney cancer. Sequencing used CD4+ or CD8+ T cells sorted from blood, obtained in a trial of the OX40 agonist ivuxolimab. The chain has TRBV15 and TRBJ1-2, with D unresolved. In nucleotides, the CDR3 is TGTGCCACCAGCGCGAATGCGGGGAGACGCTATGGCTACACCTTC. Translating gives CATSANAGRRYGYTF.